The TCR beta chain under discussion was sequenced for a study of blood T cell repertoires in COVID-19 (dated by TCRdb to about 2020). Turning to the overall study: Samples from collaborators originated in the United States, Italy and Spain and spanned both the acute and convalescent phases of COVID-19. The prospective study material was composed of cDNA or gDNA derived from T cells, B-cell-depleted T cells, or PBMCs. Subjects who had been exposed to COVID-19, were actively infected with it, or had recovered from it provided the deeply sampled blood TCRbeta repertoires that made up the dataset. The repertoires were released in a freely available public database meant as a resource for research on the immune response to SARS-CoV-2. Samples were obtained from the ongoing ImmuneRACE study (first 160 participants) and from over 1,000 subjects provided by 6 global collaborators. Sample metadata almost always included a de-identified subject ID, COVID-19 status, age in years and sex. Where HLA class I and class II types were available, the types were taken from metadata supplied by the sample provider, not from assay-based typing. Results the study describes overall, beyond this receptor: The amount of clinical and demographic metadata varied by source and participant and was provided uncurated.

Points on this clone: Its binding antigen is unknown. Per-base quality was not reported, and no clone a single base away is much larger than it.

The collaborating institutions used their own protocols to collect whole blood in K2EDTA tubes. For TCRbeta analysis, collaborator samples were shipped as frozen whole blood, as isolated PBMCs, or as DNA extracted from either sample type. TCRbeta CDR3 regions were amplified from genomic DNA using the immunoSEQ Assay, a bias-controlled multiplex PCR. The authors' analysis ran thus. Nucleated cell counts per sample were estimated from amplification of reference gene primers within the assay. Sequence reads were collapsed and filtered to measure the absolute abundance of every unique TCRbeta CDR3 rearrangement. For each sample, productive Simpson clonality was calculated as the square root of Simpson's diversity index across productive rearrangements. The source is immuneACCESS, and TCRdb retained only in-frame sequences with V and J called. Part of the clones is not carried over; for the studies checked, unresolved V genes explain less than half of this, and the remainder is unexplained. D and trimming come from the DNA, and the V and J calls and clone size come from that table. The sample yields 90,000 to 110,000 clones; 80% were counted once. The ten largest account for around 4% of the sample.

At the junction V is shortened by 0 bases and J by 4 bases, with 21 bases in between. The CDR3 numbers 18 residues from cysteine through phenylalanine. Only the CDR3 DNA stays, 54 bases, in frame from base 1. Per the germline V gene, MGHRA is the CDR1 and YSYEKL is the CDR2. The receptor's source is a human donor in a cohort sampled during active or convalescent COVID-19. The sequence joins TRBV4-1 to TRBJ2-5; D gene: possibly TRBD1, on 7 matching bases. Input material: peripheral blood. The CDR3 reads as follows: CASSQDLRSGGRAETQYF. Read as DNA, the sequence is TGCGCCAGCAGCCAAGATTTAAGGTCAGGGGGGCGCGCAGAGACCCAGTACTTC.